Below, one TCR beta chain is given with its context. What it binds is not known. Germline V lookup: CDR1 SNHLY, CDR2 FYNNEI. The CDR3 consists of 14 residues. Trimming took off 5 bases at V and 1 base at J, with 10 bases between the two ends. The record originates from a study of beta chain features in type 1 diabetes. Study-wide background: The patient and healthy donor groups were comparable for age, gender and cell yields. General study points: VDJ junctions sequenced from type 1 diabetes patients showed fewer insertions and more deletions. Sampled from patients, naive, central memory and Treg TCRB repertoires appeared more similar than those sampled from healthy donors. A moderate, significant TCRB CDR3 shortening appeared in type 1 diabetes across four CD4+ subsets.

As every portion of the isolated RNA was reverse transcribed, the sequencing read expressed TCRB transcripts. Data came from immunoSEQ multiplex PCR; TCRdb stores just in-frame clones and leaves some out. The sample lists about 640,000 clones; around 12% were seen once. The V call is TRBV2, the J call TRBJ2-3; D could derive from TRBD1 or TRBD2 (5 bases each). Sequencing was carried out using naive CD4+ T cells from blood. This receptor was taken from a man aged 30 to 45 with type 1 diabetes. The CDR3 nucleotides are TGTGCCAGCAGTCTCCGGGACGGCACAGATACGCAGTATTTT. Residues: CASSLRDGTDTQYF.